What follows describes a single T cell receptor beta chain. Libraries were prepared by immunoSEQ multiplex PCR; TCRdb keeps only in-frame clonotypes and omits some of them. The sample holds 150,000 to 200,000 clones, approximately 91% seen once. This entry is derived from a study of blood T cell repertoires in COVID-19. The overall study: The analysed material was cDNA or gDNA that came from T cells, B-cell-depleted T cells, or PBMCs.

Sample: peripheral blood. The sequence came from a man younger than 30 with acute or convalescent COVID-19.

The CDR3 loop reads CASSLNRGRRDTEAFF. The CDR3 DNA sequence: TGCGCCAGCAGCTTAAACAGGGGGCGTCGGGACACTGAAGCTTTCTTT. V is TRBV5-1 and J is TRBJ1-1; TRBD1 aligns across 9 bases. Trimming removed 2 bases from V and 3 bases from J; junction bases left unmatched: 8. This CDR3 spans 16 amino acids. Germline V gene sequence: CDR1 SGHRS, CDR2 YFSETQ.